Below are 19 T cell receptor beta chains sequenced from a single sample in a study of Ad26.COV2.S vaccination and SARS-CoV-2 variants. This table comes from immunoSEQ multiplex PCR, and its TCRdb copy is limited to in-frame clones, with some not included. Counted here are roughly 700,000 clones, 80% to 90% occurring once; the ten biggest clones make up around 1.5%. Treatment here: around 19 received Ad26.COV2.S at low or high dose, single or two shots; 5 received placebo; per-sample allocation not given. Sampling was done on day 63 after the first vaccine or placebo injection. Sequenced material: peripheral blood, taken in a trial of Ad26.COV2.S vaccine versus placebo. The receptors originated from a person between 18 and 65 years old who received the Ad26.COV2.S COVID-19 vaccine or a placebo.

Details on this clone: With a much larger clone just one base away, this may be a read error. CDR3 DNA: TGTGCCAGCCGACTAGCGGGAGGCTACGAGCAGTACTTC. It encodes CASRLAGGYEQYF. The chain joins TRBV6-5 to TRBJ2-7; 13 positions match TRBD2. The CDR3 is 13 amino acids. Per germline, CDR1 MNHEY and CDR2 SVGAGI. The ends lost 8 bases at V and 3 bases at J; junction bases unmatched: 1.

The table lists this clone with a count of one. The gene calls are TRBV10-3 and TRBJ1-3; D might be TRBD1 (5 bases). Germline CDR1 is ENHRY and CDR2 is SYGVKD. The CDR3 runs 18 residues. Trimming took 3 bases from V and 2 from J, leaving 20 bases between them. CDR3 DNA sequence: TGTGCCATCAGTGAAGCGCGGCCTTTGGGGGGTACTGGAAACACCATATATTTT. Translation: CAISEARPLGGTGNTIYF.

V usage is TRBV29-1 and J usage is TRBJ2-5, with unresolved D. The germline V and J ends were trimmed by 6 bases and 2 bases, with 16 bases remaining between them. CDR1 SQVTM and CDR2 ANQGSEA come from the germline V gene. The CDR3 sequence is 14 residues long. CDR3 region: CSVRPAIRQETQYF. CDR3 sequence (DNA): TGCAGCGTCCGCCCCGCCATCAGGCAAGAGACCCAGTACTTC. Full variable domain (outside the CDR3, taken from reference TRBV29-1 and TRBJ2-5): SAVISQKPSRDICQRGTSLTIQCQVDSQVTMMFWYRQQPGQSLTLIATANQGSEATYESGFVIDKFPISRPNLTFSTLTVSNMSPEDSSIYLCSVRPAIRQETQYFGPGTRLLVL.

A remark on this clone: Other DNA sequences in this sample translate to the same CDR3. The chain combines TRBV30 with TRBJ2-3; D may match TRBD1 or TRBD2 (5 bases each). The CDR3 spans 15 residues. Trimming pared 0 bases from V and 0 bases from J, leaving 10 bases between. In germline, CDR1 is GTSNPN, CDR2 SVGIG (reference sequence). CDR3 region: CAWSVGTLSTDTQYF. The CDR3 region has the DNA TGTGCCTGGAGTGTAGGGACCCTTAGCACAGATACGCAGTATTTT.

This rearrangement joins TRBV4-2 to TRBJ2-1, with no clear D. There are 12 residues in the CDR3. Germline values: CDR1 LGHNA, CDR2 YNFKEQ. V lost 2 bases, J lost 7 bases, and 6 bases lay in between. The DNA of the CDR3 is TGTGCCAGCAGCCAACGTTTTAATGAGCAGTTCTTC. Translating gives CASSQRFNEQFF.

V usage is TRBV7-2 and J usage is TRBJ1-1; 8 bases are a match to TRBD1. In germline, CDR1 is SGHTA, CDR2 FQGNSA. Trimming removed 3 bases from V and 3 bases from J; junction bases left unmatched: 6. The CDR3 is 15 amino acids. The CDR3 loop is CASSFSLTGDTEAFF. CDR3 coding DNA: TGTGCCAGCAGCTTTTCCCTGACAGGGGACACTGAAGCTTTCTTT.

In its sample, this clone was seen once. The gene calls are TRBV2 and TRBJ1-1, with D perhaps TRBD1 (5 bases). Germline values: CDR1 SNHLY, CDR2 FYNNEI. The V end was cut by 8 bases, the J end by 5 bases, with 15 bases between. The CDR3 is 13 residues long. The CDR3 nucleotides read TGTGCCAGCGGGGGTGGGGGAAGGACTGAAGCTTTCTTT. Protein product: CASGGGGRTEAFF.

This clone was recorded once. The V call is TRBV18, the J call TRBJ1-1, with D hard to call. The CDR3 is 15 residues long. V gave up 4 bases and J gave up 0 bases, with 12 bases separating them. CDR1 is KGHSH, CDR2 LQKENI, per germline. The CDR3 DNA sequence: TGTGCCAGCTCACAGGGAGGGAATATGAACACTGAAGCTTTCTTT. Translated: CASSQGGNMNTEAFF.

This sequence joins TRBV15 and TRBJ2-1, with a weak D call TRBD1 (5 bases). From germline, CDR1 is LNHNV and CDR2 YYDKDF (reference sequence). Trimming shortened V by 5 bases and J by 0 bases, and 8 bases separated the two germline ends. The CDR3 is 14 residues long. The CDR3 protein is CATSGASSYNEQFF. For the CDR3, the DNA is TGTGCCACCAGCGGGGCGAGCTCCTACAATGAGCAGTTCTTC.

The J gene is TRBJ2-1, the V gene TRBV5-8; D call uncertain. The CDR3 totals 11 residues. Trimming stripped 4 bases from V and 8 bases from J, with 7 bases between. Germline CDR1 SGHTS, CDR2 YDEGEE. This CDR3 is CASSLLDEQFF. CDR3 in DNA: TGTGCCAGCAGCCTCCTTGATGAGCAGTTCTTC.

The CDR3 loop reads CASSLGGGLTDTQYF. CDR3 in DNA: TGTGCCAGCAGCCTGGGGGGGGGCCTAACAGATACGCAGTATTTT. The genes are TRBV11-2 and TRBJ2-3; a weak D match, TRBD2 (7 bases). Trimming cost V 5 bases and J 3 bases, with 15 bases left between them. Per germline, CDR1 SGHAT and CDR2 FQNNGV. This CDR3 has 15 amino acids. The full variable domain, in which reference TRBV11-2 and TRBJ2-3 provide the parts outside the CDR3, is EAGVAQSPRYKIIEKRQSVAFWCNPISGHATLYWYQQILGQGPKLLIQFQNNGVVDDSQLPKDRFSAERLKGVDSTLKIQPAKLEDSAVYLCASSLGGGLTDTQYFGPGTRLTVL.

This chain connects TRBV3-1 (or the pseudogene TRBV3-2) to TRBJ2-7; D possibly uses TRBD1 or TRBD2 (5 bases each). Trimming took off 7 bases at V and 7 bases at J, with 23 bases between the two ends. The CDR3 extends over 15 amino acids. Germline CDR1 and CDR2: LGHDT and YNNKEL (reference sequence). Here the CDR3 reads CASTGPAGNWGEQYF. The CDR3 bases are TGTGCCAGCACGGGGCCGGCAGGGAACTGGGGGGAGCAGTACTTC.

This chain links TRBV24-1 with TRBJ2-3, with 15 positions matching TRBD2. The V and J ends lost 4 bases and 0 bases, in that order; junction bases with no gene match: 4. Per the germline V gene, CDR1 is KGHDR and CDR2 is SFDVKD. The CDR3 contains 18 residues. The CDR3 protein is CATSDPGTSGRSTDTQYF. The CDR3 coding sequence is TGTGCCACCAGTGACCCCGGGACTAGCGGGAGGAGCACAGATACGCAGTATTTT.

This clone was counted a few times. The V and J genes are TRBV19 and TRBJ1-5, with D unclear. Germline values: CDR1 LNHDA, CDR2 SQIVND (reference sequence). The V gene lost 2 bases and the J gene lost 10 bases, with 15 bases spanning the gap. The CDR3 runs to 14 residues. CDR3 residues: CASSISGISSPQHF. The CDR3 DNA is TGTGCCAGTAGTATAAGCGGCATTTCTAGCCCCCAGCATTTT.

This sequence joins TRBV10-3 and TRBJ2-2; TRBD1 matches at 10 bases. The CDR3 is made up of 17 amino acids. Looked up from germline, CDR1 is ENHRY and CDR2 is SYGVKD. The junction had 2 bases not matched to a gene; V was cut back by 0 bases and J by 1 base. Written as DNA, the CDR3 is TGTGCCATCAGTGAGTCCGGACAGGGGGTGAACACCGGGGAGCTGTTTTTT. Its protein product is CAISESGQGVNTGELFF.

A few counts support this clone. The chain employs TRBV25-1 and TRBJ1-2, with a tentative D call TRBD1 (5 bases). The germline V gene encodes CDR1 MGHDK and CDR2 SYGVNS. The CDR3 covers 16 residues. V was trimmed by 1 base and J by 4 bases, leaving 16 bases between them. The CDR3 here is CASSESRGTLLYGYTF. The CDR3 nucleotides are TGTGCCAGCAGTGAATCACGCGGGACTCTACTCTATGGCTACACCTTC.

The chain links TRBV6-5 to TRBJ1-4; 8 bases agree with TRBD1. The CDR3 length is 12 residues. The ends lost 6 bases at V and 8 bases at J; junction bases unmatched: 2. CDR1 and CDR2 from the germline V gene are MNHEY and SVGAGI. CDR3 sequence reads: CASRGQVEKLFF. The CDR3 nucleotides are TGTGCCAGCAGGGGACAGGTCGAAAAACTGTTTTTT.

The chain couples TRBV30 to TRBJ2-2, with 9 bases identical to TRBD2. V lost 2 bases, J lost 7 bases, and 2 bases stayed unmatched. The CDR3 loop spans 13 amino acids. CDR1 and CDR2 (germline): GTSNPN, SVGIG (reference sequence). CDR3 protein: CAWSQLAGGELFF. For the CDR3, the DNA is TGTGCCTGGAGTCAACTAGCGGGCGGGGAGCTGTTTTTT.

CDR3 protein: CASSYHWGEKLFF. The CDR3 bases are TGTGCCAGCAGTTACCATTGGGGTGAAAAACTGTTTTTT. The chain couples TRBV6-6 to TRBJ1-4, with D unclear. Germline CDR1 MNHNY, CDR2 SVGAGI (reference sequence). This CDR3 comprises 13 residues. V was clipped by 2 bases and J by 7 bases, with 8 bases between them.